This TCR beta chain was observed in a study of identical twins. Study results and caveats: The analysis was cross-sectional rather than longitudinal within donors. Possibly, invariant MAIT and iNKT cells partly confounded zero-insertion analyses. Whereas memory repertoires showed no such difference, abundant cord blood beta clonotypes carried fewer insertions.

After template switching added a universal primer site, the resulting cDNA carried unique molecular identifiers. TCRdb re-analysed the 5' RACE reads in MiXCR, keeping a single row per CDR3 protein. The sample lists roughly 1.6 million distinct CDR3 sequences, under 35% occurring once. Points on this clonotype: What it binds is not known.

Trimming at V came to 4 bases and at J to 9 bases, leaving 14 bases not matched to a gene. The CDR3 extends over 15 amino acids. Germline CDR1 is LGHDT and CDR2 is YNNKEL (reference sequence). Sequencing was carried out using cord blood. The source is a newborn girl in good health. The rearrangement uses TRBV3-1 and TRBJ2-7; 8 bases agree with TRBD1. Written as DNA, the CDR3 is TGTGCCAGCAGCCCTCCCGGGACAGGTTACCTAGTGCAGTACTTC. It codes for CASSPPGTGYLVQYF.